The 27 T cell receptor beta chains below were found in one sample sequenced in a study of CD8+ T cells in alopecia areata. Treatment: oral pan-JAK inhibitor, 5-10 mg twice daily. Following extraction, RNA underwent reverse transcription to cDNA, which served as the sequencing template. The assay was immunoSEQ multiplex PCR, and TCRdb's table has in-frame clones only and misses some. The sample carries under 200,000 clones, less than 70% recorded once. The starting material was CD4+ T cells sorted from blood, obtained at week 24, from a patient treated with tofacitinib. The receptor set was obtained from a human donor with alopecia areata.

This chain joins TRBV11-2 and TRBJ2-2, with D possibly TRBD1 on 6 matching bases. V was trimmed by 5 bases and J by 6 bases, leaving 10 bases between them. The CDR3 consists of 13 residues. The germline V gene has CDR1 SGHAT and CDR2 FQNNGV. CDR3 in amino acids: CASSIRGAGELFF. The CDR3 bases are TGTGCCAGCAGCATCAGGGGTGCCGGGGAGCTGTTTTTT.

This CDR3 reads CASSELAGGPETQYF. DNA of the CDR3: TGTGCCAGCAGTGAACTAGCGGGGGGGCCCGAGACCCAGTACTTC. This chain uses TRBV2 with TRBJ2-5; 12 bases match TRBD2. J lost 5 bases, V lost 2 bases, and 3 bases had no gene match. Germline V gene data show CDR1 as SNHLY and CDR2 as FYNNEI. The length of the CDR3 is 15 residues.

This clone was seen at least ten times. As DNA, the CDR3 is TGTGCCAGCAGTTACTCGAACCCCCGAGACTACAATGAGCAGTTCTTC. Protein product: CASSYSNPRDYNEQFF. The V and J genes are TRBV6-5 and TRBJ2-1, with D uncertain. The V and J ends lost 0 bases and 3 bases respectively, with 12 bases between them. Germline CDR1 MNHEY, CDR2 SVGAGI. The CDR3 extends over 16 amino acids.

This clone was seen a single time. The chain joins TRBV9 to TRBJ1-6; 9 nucleotides agree with TRBD1. The V gene's germline CDR1 is SGDLS and CDR2 YYNGEE. The CDR3 consists of 14 residues. J lost 7 bases, V lost 4 bases, and 3 bases had no gene match. CDR3 protein: CASSLTGGNSPLHF. CDR3 nucleotide sequence: TGTGCCAGCAGCCTGACAGGGGGAAATTCACCCCTCCACTTT.

This chain links TRBV7-9 with TRBJ2-7, with D uncertain. The germline V gene has CDR1 SEHNR and CDR2 FQNEAQ (reference sequence). The V and J ends lost 5 bases and 9 bases respectively, with 20 bases between them. This CDR3 spans 14 amino acids. The CDR3 here is CASSTRGGGAGQYF. The CDR3 DNA sequence: TGTGCCAGCAGCACTCGCGGCGGCGGAGCCGGGCAGTACTTC.

The CDR3 reads CASSLKTGSFYEQYF. The CDR3, as DNA: TGTGCCAGCAGCTTAAAAACAGGGAGCTTCTACGAGCAGTACTTC. The rearrangement links TRBV7-8 to TRBJ2-7, with a weak D call TRBD1 (6 bases). CDR3 length equals 15 residues. The V end was cut by 2 bases, the J end by 3 bases, with 14 bases between. CDR1 and CDR2 (germline): SGHVS, FQNEAQ.

This clone was detected a few times. The chain carries TRBV5-1 and TRBJ2-5; D may be TRBD1 or TRBD2 (5 bases each). The CDR3 runs 14 residues. The germline CDR1 and CDR2 sequences are SGHRS and YFSETQ. Deletions cut 3 bases from V and 2 bases from J, with 11 bases between. The CDR3 DNA sequence: TGCGCCAGCAGCTCCCGGGACGGACAAGAGACCCAGTACTTC. It is translated as CASSSRDGQETQYF.

The chain is built from TRBV30 and TRBJ2-7; possible D gene TRBD1, 5 bases. V lost 3 bases to trimming and J lost 2 bases, with 8 bases between them. CDR3 length: 12 residues. In germline, CDR1 is GTSNPN, CDR2 SVGIG (reference sequence). CDR3 nucleotide sequence: TGTGCCTGGAGGCAGGGTCCCTACGAGCAGTACTTC. This translates into CAWRQGPYEQYF.

This clone has a single count. The chain joins TRBV9 to TRBJ1-2; 7 bases line up with TRBD1. This CDR3 is built from 15 residues. Trimming removed 0 bases from V and 4 bases from J; junction bases left unmatched: 6. Germline V gene data show CDR1 as SGDLS and CDR2 as YYNGEE. Here the CDR3 DNA reads TGTGCCAGCAGCGTAGGACTGGGACAGCTCTATGGCTACACCTTC. Protein sequence: CASSVGLGQLYGYTF.

This clone was detected only a few times. The chain links TRBV29-1 to TRBJ2-5, with D maybe TRBD1 (6 bases). From germline, CDR1 is SQVTM and CDR2 ANQGSEA. V was pared by 3 bases and J by 10 bases, with 18 bases between. The CDR3 consists of 13 residues. The CDR3 DNA is TGCAGCGTTGACGGGCAGGGGCAGAGGTTCCAGTACTTC. Protein product: CSVDGQGQRFQYF.

The sample holds a few counts of this clone. The genes are TRBV30 and TRBJ1-2; 7 positions agree with TRBD1. The CDR3 is 14 residues long. V lost 2 bases, J lost 8 bases, and 11 bases stayed unmatched. Germline V gives CDR1 GTSNPN, CDR2 SVGIG (reference sequence). CDR3 amino acids: CAWSYNRGGRGYTF. CDR3 bases: TGTGCCTGGAGTTATAACAGGGGAGGTCGGGGCTACACCTTC.

The chain couples TRBV2 to TRBJ2-5, with D unresolved. Germline loops: CDR1 SNHLY, CDR2 FYNNEI. V was shortened by 2 bases and J by 9 bases, with 7 bases between the two germline ends. This CDR3 contains 11 residues. CDR3 in DNA: TGTGCCAGCAGTGAACGGTACGCCCAGTACTTC. It codes for CASSERYAQYF.

This chain links TRBV19 with TRBJ1-1; 9 bases match TRBD1. V gave up 4 bases and J gave up 8 bases; unmatched junction bases: 2. Germline assignment: CDR1 LNHDA and CDR2 SQIVND (reference sequence). This CDR3 comprises 12 residues. Written as DNA, the CDR3 is TGTGCCAGTAGTACTGGACAGGGGGAAGCTTTCTTT. Amino acids: CASSTGQGEAFF.

This clone has just a few counts. V is TRBV9 and J is TRBJ1-1; TRBD1 agrees at 8 bases. The CDR3 sequence is 16 residues long. Per the germline V gene, CDR1 is SGDLS and CDR2 is YYNGEE. Trimming cost V 4 bases and J 1 base; bases outside gene matches: 9. The CDR3 reads CASSPRGQGRNTEAFF. CDR3 sequence (DNA): TGTGCCAGCAGCCCCCGCGGACAGGGAAGGAACACTGAAGCTTTCTTT.

The J gene is TRBJ1-5, the V gene TRBV30; D is unclear. CDR1 and CDR2 from the germline V gene are GTSNPN and SVGIG (reference sequence). The germline V and J ends were trimmed by 2 bases and 0 bases, with 11 bases remaining between them. The CDR3 spans 15 residues. CDR3: CAWSRSRHSNQPQHF. DNA of the CDR3: TGTGCCTGGAGTAGGAGCCGCCATAGCAATCAGCCCCAGCATTTT. Full variable domain (missing parts from reference TRBV30 and TRBJ1-5): SQTIHQWPATLVQPVGSPLSLECTVEGTSNPNLYWYRQAAGRGLQLLFYSVGIGQISSEVPQNLSASRPQDRQFILSSKKLLLSDSGFYLCAWSRSRHSNQPQHFGDGTRLSIL.

V and J are TRBV11-3 and TRBJ2-1; D possibly corresponds to TRBD2 (5 bases). With 5 bases removed from V and 0 bases from J, the gap between germline ends came to 11 bases. The CDR3 has 15 amino acids. Germline-derived CDR1 and CDR2 are SGHNT and YENEEA. The CDR3 DNA reads TGTGCCAGCAGCCGGGGATCGTCCTCCTACAATGAGCAGTTCTTC. The encoded protein is CASSRGSSSYNEQFF.

The chain links TRBV23-1 to TRBJ2-5; no definite D call. TRBV23-1 is identified as an open reading frame with a role that is uncertain. The CDR3 sequence is 16 residues long. The V end was cut by 0 bases, the J end by 0 bases, with 11 bases between. The CDR3 reads CASSQSRLDDQETQYF. The CDR3 region has the DNA TGCGCCAGCAGTCAATCAAGACTGGACGACCAAGAGACCCAGTACTTC.

This clone was observed a few times. V is TRBV7-8 and J is TRBJ1-5; D might be TRBD1 (5 bases). Germline V lookup: CDR1 SGHVS, CDR2 FQNEAQ. V dropped 5 bases and J dropped 5 bases, with 16 bases sitting between them. CDR3 length: 15 amino acids. CDR3 nucleotide sequence: TGTGCCAGCAGCAACCTTGCTCCGGGACATCAGCCCCAGCATTTT. Encoded protein: CASSNLAPGHQPQHF.

The CDR3 nucleotides read TGCGCCAGCACCCCAAGTCTAGCCCAGACAGGAGAGACCCAGTACTTC. Translation gives CASTPSLAQTGETQYF. The gene calls are TRBV4-1 and TRBJ2-5, with a tentative D call TRBD1 (6 bases). The CDR3 length is 16 residues. Trimming took off 7 bases at V and 4 bases at J, with 22 bases between the two ends. Germline assignment: CDR1 MGHRA and CDR2 YSYEKL.

This sequence joins TRBV30 and TRBJ1-2; no clear D. Trimming left V 0 bases short and J 7 bases short, with 9 bases between. CDR3 length: 12 residues. Germline-derived CDR1 and CDR2 are GTSNPN and SVGIG (reference sequence). Written as DNA, the CDR3 is TGTGCCTGGAGTGTCGTCGGGTCTGGCTACACCTTC. Translation: CAWSVVGSGYTF.

The CDR3: CASSLASGEETQYF. The CDR3 DNA reads TGTGCCAGCAGCTTAGCTAGCGGGGAAGAGACCCAGTACTTC. The chain joins TRBV11-2 to TRBJ2-5, with 9 positions matching TRBD2. This CDR3 has 14 amino acids. Germline V gene lookup returns CDR1 SGHAT and CDR2 FQNNGV. Unmatched junction bases numbered 0, after V lost 1 base and J lost 3 bases.

This clone was seen only a few times. This chain links TRBV19 with TRBJ2-2; D is unresolved. The CDR3 is 12 residues long. V dropped 3 bases and J dropped 7 bases, with 6 bases sitting between them. In germline, CDR1 is LNHDA, CDR2 SQIVND (reference sequence). Here the CDR3 reads CASSIWSGELFF. As DNA, the CDR3 is TGTGCCAGTAGTATCTGGAGCGGGGAGCTGTTTTTT.

This sequence joins TRBV2 and TRBJ2-6; possibly TRBD1 for D (5 bases). Germline V gives CDR1 SNHLY, CDR2 FYNNEI. Trimming left V 0 bases short and J 3 bases short, with 6 bases between. The CDR3 length is 15 residues. In DNA, the CDR3 is TGTGCCAGCAGTGAAGCCAGGGTTGGGGCCAACGTCCTGACTTTC. It codes for CASSEARVGANVLTF.

This chain uses TRBV18 with TRBJ1-2; D gene ambiguous. Germline values: CDR1 KGHSH, CDR2 LQKENI. Trimming stripped 6 bases from V and 4 bases from J, with 12 bases between. This CDR3 spans 13 amino acids. The CDR3 sequence: CASSPKDGYGYTF. The CDR3 DNA reads TGTGCCAGCTCCCCTAAGGACGGCTATGGCTACACCTTC.

The chain carries TRBV2 and TRBJ1-1; D is unclear. Germline V gene sequence: CDR1 SNHLY, CDR2 FYNNEI. V was trimmed by 3 bases and J by 1 base, leaving 9 bases between them. This CDR3 spans 14 amino acids. In nucleotides, the CDR3 is TGTGCCAGCAGTGATAAAGTCGGGAACACTGAAGCTTTCTTT. Amino acid sequence: CASSDKVGNTEAFF.

The chain combines TRBV5-1 with TRBJ2-5; 8 positions agree with TRBD1. The V and J ends lost 3 bases and 4 bases, in that order; junction bases with no gene match: 2. This CDR3 has 13 residues. Germline-derived CDR1 and CDR2 are SGHRS and YFSETQ. This CDR3 is CASSSTGGETQYF. In DNA, the CDR3 is TGCGCCAGCAGCTCCACAGGGGGAGAGACCCAGTACTTC.

This clone was seen once. V gene TRBV29-1 combines with J gene TRBJ1-2; TRBD1 matches 8 bases. Trimming removed 7 bases from V and 3 bases from J; junction bases left unmatched: 10. Germline V gene sequence: CDR1 SQVTM, CDR2 ANQGSEA. The CDR3 covers 14 residues. CDR3 DNA: TGCAGCGCCGTCCCGAGACAGGGGCACTATGGCTACACCTTC. Protein: CSAVPRQGHYGYTF.